This TCR beta chain comes out of a study of shared clonotypes between healthy human individuals. V shed 3 bases and J shed 6 bases, with 12 bases lying between them. Per the germline V gene, CDR1 is SGHTA and CDR2 is FQGTGA. This CDR3 has 14 amino acids. This clone showed up just once. Assay: immunoSEQ multiplex PCR; the TCRdb copy retains only in-frame clones and omits some. Altogether roughly 2.2 million clones are present, 85% to 95% being singletons, with the ten largest covering 0.37%. V and J are TRBV7-3 and TRBJ2-1; D remains ambiguous. Sample: naive CD4+ T cells from PBMCs. Regarding subset: CD45RA+ positively selected. The receptor's source is a man aged 18-30 years in good health. Some clones in this sample may be carry-over from other donors' samples. The CDR3 DNA reads TGTGCCAGCAGCTTCTCCGGGCCTCCCAATGAGCAGTTCTTC. It codes for CASSFSGPPNEQFF.